This T cell receptor (beta chain) derives from a study of OX40 agonist ivuxolimab in advanced cancers. A remark on this clone: Its antigen is currently unknown.

Data came from immunoSEQ multiplex PCR; TCRdb stores just in-frame clones and leaves some out. The sample lists approximately 99,000 clones, approximately 94% seen once, with around 2% in the top ten. Study conclusions and caveats: On average, a greater number of expanded clones characterised CD8+ T cells relative to CD4+.

CDR3 length: 15 residues. Trimming took off 2 bases at V and 7 bases at J, with 15 bases between the two ends. Germline CDR1 is MNHEY and CDR2 is SMNVEV (reference sequence). The TCR comes from an adult with an advanced solid tumor such as melanoma, head and neck, liver or kidney cancer. This chain uses TRBV27 with TRBJ2-1; D perhaps matches TRBD2 (7 bases). The material was CD4+ or CD8+ T cells sorted from blood, obtained in a trial of the OX40 agonist ivuxolimab. CDR3 DNA sequence: TGTGCCAGCAGTTTAGTCCAGGGAGGGGGGAATGAGCAGTTCTTC. It encodes CASSLVQGGGNEQFF.